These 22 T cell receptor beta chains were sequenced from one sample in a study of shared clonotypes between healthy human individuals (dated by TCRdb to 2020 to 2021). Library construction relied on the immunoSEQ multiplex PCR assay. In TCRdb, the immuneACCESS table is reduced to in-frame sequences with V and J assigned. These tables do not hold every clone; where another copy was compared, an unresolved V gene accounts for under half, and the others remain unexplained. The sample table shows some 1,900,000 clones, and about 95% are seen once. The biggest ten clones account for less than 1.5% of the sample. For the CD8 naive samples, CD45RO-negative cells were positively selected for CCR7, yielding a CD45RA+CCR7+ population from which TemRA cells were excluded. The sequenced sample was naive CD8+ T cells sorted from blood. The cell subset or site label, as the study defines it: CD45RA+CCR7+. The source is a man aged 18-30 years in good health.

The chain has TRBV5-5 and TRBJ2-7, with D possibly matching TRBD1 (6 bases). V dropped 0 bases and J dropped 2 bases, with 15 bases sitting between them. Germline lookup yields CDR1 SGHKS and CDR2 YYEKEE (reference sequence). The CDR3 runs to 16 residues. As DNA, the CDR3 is TGTGCCAGCAGCTTGGAGCCAGGGGTGGGCACCTACGAGCAGTACTTC. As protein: CASSLEPGVGTYEQYF.

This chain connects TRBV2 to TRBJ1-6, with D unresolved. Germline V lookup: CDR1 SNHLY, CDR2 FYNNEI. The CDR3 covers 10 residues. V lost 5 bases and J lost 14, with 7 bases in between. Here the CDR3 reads CASSWDSLHF. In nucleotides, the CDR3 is TGTGCCAGCAGTTGGGATTCCCTCCACTTT.

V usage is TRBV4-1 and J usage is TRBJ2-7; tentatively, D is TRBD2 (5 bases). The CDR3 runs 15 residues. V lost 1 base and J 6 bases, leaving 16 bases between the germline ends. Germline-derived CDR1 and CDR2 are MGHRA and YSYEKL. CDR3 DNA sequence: TGCGCCAGCAGCCAAGTGGGATTGGGCGGGTCCGAGCAGTACTTC. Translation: CASSQVGLGGSEQYF.

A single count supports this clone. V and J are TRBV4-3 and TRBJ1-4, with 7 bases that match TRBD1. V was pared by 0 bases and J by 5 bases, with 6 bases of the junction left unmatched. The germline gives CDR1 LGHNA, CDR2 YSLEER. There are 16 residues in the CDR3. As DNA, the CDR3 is TGCGCCAGCAGCCAAGATTATGAGACAGGGAATGAAAAACTGTTTTTT. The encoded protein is CASSQDYETGNEKLFF.

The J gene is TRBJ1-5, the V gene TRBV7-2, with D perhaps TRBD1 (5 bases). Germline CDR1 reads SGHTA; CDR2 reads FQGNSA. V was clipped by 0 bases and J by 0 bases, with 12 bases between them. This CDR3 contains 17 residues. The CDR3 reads CASSLAPWGRSNQPQHF. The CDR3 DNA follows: TGTGCCAGCAGCTTAGCCCCTTGGGGCCGTAGCAATCAGCCCCAGCATTTT.

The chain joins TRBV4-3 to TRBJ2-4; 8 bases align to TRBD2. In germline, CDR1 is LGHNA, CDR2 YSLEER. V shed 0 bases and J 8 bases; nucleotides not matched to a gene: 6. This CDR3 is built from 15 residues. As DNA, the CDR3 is TGCGCCAGCAGCCAAGATCGGGGGGGCGGACACATTCAGTACTTC. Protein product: CASSQDRGGGHIQYF.

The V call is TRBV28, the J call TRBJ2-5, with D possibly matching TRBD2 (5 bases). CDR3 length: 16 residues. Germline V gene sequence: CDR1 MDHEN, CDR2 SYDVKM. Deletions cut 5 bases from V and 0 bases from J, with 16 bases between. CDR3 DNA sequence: TGTGCCAGCAGTCTCGTAGGACGGGAAGACCAAGAGACCCAGTACTTC. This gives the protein CASSLVGREDQETQYF. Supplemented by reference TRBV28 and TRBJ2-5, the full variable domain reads DVKVTQSSRYLVKRTGEKVFLECVQDMDHENMFWYRQDPGLGLRLIYFSYDVKMKEKGDIPEGYSVSREKKERFSLILESASTNQTSMYLCASSLVGREDQETQYFGPGTRLLVL.

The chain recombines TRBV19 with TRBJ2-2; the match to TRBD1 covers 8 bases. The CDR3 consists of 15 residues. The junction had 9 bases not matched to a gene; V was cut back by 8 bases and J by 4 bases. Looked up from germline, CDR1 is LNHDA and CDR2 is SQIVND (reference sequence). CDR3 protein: CASGHGQGSTGELFF. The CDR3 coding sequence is TGTGCCAGTGGCCACGGACAGGGTTCCACCGGGGAGCTGTTTTTT.

CDR3 protein: CASSLRRDSDTSTDTQYF. CDR3 DNA: TGTGCCAGCAGCTTACGGCGGGACAGTGATACTAGCACAGATACGCAGTATTTT. The V gene is TRBV13, the J gene TRBJ2-3; D is perhaps TRBD1 (7 bases). The CDR3 sequence is 18 residues long. Between the trimmed V and J ends, which lost 2 bases and 0 bases, there was a span of 18 bases. Germline values: CDR1 PRHDT, CDR2 FYEKMQ (reference sequence).

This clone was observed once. The CDR3, as DNA: TGTGCCAGCAGGGAAGCGGGAGCCTACAATGAGCAGTTCTTC. Protein product: CASREAGAYNEQFF. The chain joins TRBV27 to TRBJ2-1; TRBD2 matches 8 bases. This CDR3 comprises 14 residues. J gave up 2 bases and V 6 bases, and 3 bases lay outside the gene matches. Germline CDR1 reads MNHEY; CDR2 reads SMNVEV (reference sequence).

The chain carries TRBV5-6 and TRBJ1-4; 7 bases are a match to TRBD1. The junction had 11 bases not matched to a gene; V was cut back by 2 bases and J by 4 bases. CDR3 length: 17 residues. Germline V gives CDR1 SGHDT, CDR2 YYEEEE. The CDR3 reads CASSFGGRGLDNEKLFF. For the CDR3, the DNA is TGTGCCAGCAGCTTCGGAGGGAGGGGGCTGGATAATGAAAAACTGTTTTTT.

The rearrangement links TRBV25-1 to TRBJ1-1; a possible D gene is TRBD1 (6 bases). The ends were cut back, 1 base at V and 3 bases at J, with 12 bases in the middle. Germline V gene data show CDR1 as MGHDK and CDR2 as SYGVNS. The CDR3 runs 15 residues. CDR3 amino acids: CASSEWGRGDTEAFF. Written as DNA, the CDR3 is TGTGCCAGCAGTGAATGGGGCAGGGGTGACACTGAAGCTTTCTTT.

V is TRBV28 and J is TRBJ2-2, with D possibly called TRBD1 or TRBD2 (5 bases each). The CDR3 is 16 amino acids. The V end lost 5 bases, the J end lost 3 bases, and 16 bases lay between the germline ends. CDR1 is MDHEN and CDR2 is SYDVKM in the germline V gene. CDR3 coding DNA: TGTGCCAGCAGTCTATCGACAGCGGCGTACACCGGGGAGCTGTTTTTT. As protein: CASSLSTAAYTGELFF.

The CDR3 nucleotides read TGTGCCAGCAGTGAATATAGGGGACAGGGGGGGCTAGGGACCCAGTACTTC. This gives the protein CASSEYRGQGGLGTQYF. The chain is built from TRBV6-1 and TRBJ2-5, with 11 nucleotides matching TRBD1. The CDR3 length is 17 residues. V lost 2 bases and J lost 7; bases outside the gene matches: 12. The germline V gene encodes CDR1 MNHNS and CDR2 SASEGT.

In DNA form, the CDR3 reads TGTGCCAGCAGCGTAGGACAGCCACCCTACGAGCAGTACTTC. Its protein is CASSVGQPPYEQYF. The chain has TRBV9 and TRBJ2-7; D possibly corresponds to TRBD1 (5 bases). This CDR3 is 14 amino acids long. Between the trimmed V and J ends, which lost 0 bases and 2 bases, there was a span of 9 bases. Germline-derived CDR1 and CDR2 are SGDLS and YYNGEE.

The CDR3, as DNA: TGTGCCAGCAGCCCCTTCGGTAGCGGGGGCCCTTACAATGAGCAGTTCTTC. The encoded protein is CASSPFGSGGPYNEQFF. The chain recombines TRBV9 with TRBJ2-1; 9 nucleotides agree with TRBD2. Germline V gene sequence: CDR1 SGDLS, CDR2 YYNGEE. This CDR3 region has 17 residues. Trimming cost V 4 bases and J 4 bases; bases outside gene matches: 12.

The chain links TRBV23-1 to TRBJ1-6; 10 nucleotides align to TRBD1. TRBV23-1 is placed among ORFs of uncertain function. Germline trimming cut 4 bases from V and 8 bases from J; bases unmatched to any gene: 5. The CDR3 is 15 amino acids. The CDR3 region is CASSPPGQGHSPLHF. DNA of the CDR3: TGCGCCAGCAGTCCGCCGGGACAGGGGCATTCACCCCTCCACTTT.

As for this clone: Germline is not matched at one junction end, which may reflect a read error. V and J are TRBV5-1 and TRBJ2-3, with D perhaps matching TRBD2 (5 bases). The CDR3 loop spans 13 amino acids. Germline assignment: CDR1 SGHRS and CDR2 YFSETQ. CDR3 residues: CATSTGTTDTQYF. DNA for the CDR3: TGCGCCACCAGCACGGGAACCACAGATACGCAGTATTTT.

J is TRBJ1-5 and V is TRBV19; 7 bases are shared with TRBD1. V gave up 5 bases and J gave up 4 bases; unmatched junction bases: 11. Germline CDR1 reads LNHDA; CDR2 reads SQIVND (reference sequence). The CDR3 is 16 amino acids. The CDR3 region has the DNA TGTGCCAGTAGTGAGCCGCGGGACAGCCAGAATCAGCCCCAGCATTTT. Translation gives CASSEPRDSQNQPQHF.

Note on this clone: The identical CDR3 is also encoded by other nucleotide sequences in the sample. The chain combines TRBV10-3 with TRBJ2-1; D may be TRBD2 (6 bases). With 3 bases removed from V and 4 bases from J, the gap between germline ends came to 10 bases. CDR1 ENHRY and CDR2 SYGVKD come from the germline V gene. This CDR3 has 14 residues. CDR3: CAISDGGSYNEQFF. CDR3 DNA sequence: TGTGCCATCAGTGACGGGGGATCGTACAATGAGCAGTTCTTC.

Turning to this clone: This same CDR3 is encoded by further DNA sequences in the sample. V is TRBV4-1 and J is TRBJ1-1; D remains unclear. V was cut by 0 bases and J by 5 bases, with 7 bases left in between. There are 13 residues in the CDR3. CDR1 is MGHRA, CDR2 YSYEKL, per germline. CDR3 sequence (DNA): TGCGCCAGCAGCCAAGAGATAAGTACTGAAGCTTTCTTT. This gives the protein CASSQEISTEAFF.

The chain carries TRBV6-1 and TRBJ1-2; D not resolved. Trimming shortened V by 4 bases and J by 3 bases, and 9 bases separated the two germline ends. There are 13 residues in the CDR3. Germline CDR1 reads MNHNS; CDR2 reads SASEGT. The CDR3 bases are TGTGCCAGCAGTGGATTTTCGTACTATGGCTACACCTTC. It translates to CASSGFSYYGYTF.